This entry features one T cell receptor beta chain sequence. As yet, its antigen is unknown. This sample stems from a study of beta chain features in type 1 diabetes. General study findings and limits: Insertions were fewer and deletions more numerous at VDJ junctions in type 1 diabetes patients. People with Type 1 diabetes carried modestly yet significantly shorter TCRB CDR3s in all four CD4+ subsets.

Every donor provided one heparinised blood draw, which averaged approximately 100 mL. The CDR3 loop spans 15 amino acids. Germline values: CDR1 MDHEN, CDR2 SYDVKM. Germline trimming cut 4 bases from V and 5 bases from J; bases unmatched to any gene: 8. Every bit of the isolated RNA underwent reverse transcription, so sequencing read expressed TCRB transcripts. Using immunoSEQ multiplex PCR, the repertoire was profiled, and TCRdb retains in-frame clones only, with some absent. The table includes 140,000 to 150,000 clones, about 13% detected once. Source material: central memory CD4+ T cells from blood. The TCR sequence derives from a man between 18 and 29 years old with type 1 diabetes. The V and J genes are TRBV28 and TRBJ1-1; TRBD1 agrees at 9 bases. CDR3 protein: CASSSQGAGGTEAFF. The CDR3 DNA is TGTGCCAGCAGTTCACAGGGGGCAGGTGGGACTGAAGCTTTCTTT.